This T cell receptor (beta chain) stems from a study of regulatory T cells in long-lasting Graves disease. Libraries of TCR beta came from iRepertoire HTBI primers plus Arm-PCR of CDR3 regions. TCRdb re-derived calls from the multiplex PCR reads in MiXCR, one entry per CDR3 protein. The data contain around 400,000 distinct CDR3 sequences, about 15% of them seen just once; the ten biggest clones take up about 7.8%. This sample's time point: newly diagnosed GD, antithyroid drugs for less than 3 months. TCR sequences were obtained from RNA taken from PBMCs. The CDR3 has 14 residues. J lost 7 bases, V lost 7 bases, and 7 bases had no gene match. The germline V gene encodes CDR1 KGHSH and CDR2 LQKENI. This same sample was also taken into another study, of T cells in Graves' hyperthyroidism and ophthalmopathy. This second study notes: Hyperthyroidism, newly diagnosed and lasting under 2 months, affected patients aged 18 to 65.

This chain uses TRBV18 with TRBJ2-1; TRBD1 aligns across 10 bases. The material sequenced was peripheral blood mononuclear cells (PBMCs), taken at new diagnosis, from a patient treated with antithyroid drugs. This TCR came from a woman between 40 and 55 years old with Graves disease. The CDR3: CASFGTGAENEQFF. The CDR3 DNA reads as TGTGCCAGCTTTGGGACAGGGGCGGAGAATGAGCAGTTCTTC. Variable domain in full (rest from reference TRBV18 and TRBJ2-1): NAGVMQNPRHLVRRRGQEARLRCSPMKGHSHVYWYRQLPEEGLKFMVYLQKENIIDESGMPKERFSAEFPKEGPSILRIQQVVRGDSAAYFCASFGTGAENEQFFGPGTRLTVL.